The 4 T cell receptor beta chains below all came from one sample that was sequenced in a study of shared clonotypes between healthy human individuals. Positive CCR7 selection of CD45RO-negative cells yielded the naive CD8 cells, and terminally differentiated effector memory CD45RA+ cells were excluded. This table comes from immunoSEQ multiplex PCR, and its TCRdb copy is limited to in-frame clones, with some not included. The sample shows around 2.1 million clones, approximately 94% of them seen only once. Sequencing input: naive CD8+ T cells from PBMCs. The receptors originated from a man aged 18-30 years in good health. Some clones in this sample may be carry-over from other donors' samples.

The V call is TRBV29-1, the J call TRBJ2-2; no firm D call. V lost 1 base to trimming and J lost 4 bases, with 7 bases between them. The germline gives CDR1 SQVTM, CDR2 ANQGSEA. This CDR3 spans 13 amino acids. The CDR3 coding sequence is TGCAGCGTTGAAGTCCACCCCACCGGGGAGCTGTTTTTT. Protein: CSVEVHPTGELFF.

This clone was counted once. CDR3 nucleotides: TGTGCCAGCAGTCCCTTACCTTTACGGACACCGACCAACTATGGCTACACCTTC. Its protein is CASSPLPLRTPTNYGYTF. The chain uses TRBV27 and TRBJ1-2, with a possible D match to TRBD1 (5 bases). Germline V lookup: CDR1 MNHEY, CDR2 SMNVEV (reference sequence). The V gene lost 5 bases and the J gene lost 2 bases, with 24 bases spanning the gap. This CDR3 has 18 residues.

Details on this clone: Additional DNA sequences in this sample encode the identical CDR3. Written as DNA, the CDR3 is TGTGCCAGCAGCCAGGACAGTTCCTACGAGCAGTACTTC. Amino acid sequence: CASSQDSSYEQYF. The V gene is TRBV5-6, the J gene TRBJ2-7; D perhaps matches TRBD1 (6 bases). V was shortened by 4 bases and J by 1 base, with 9 bases between the two germline ends. Germline lookup yields CDR1 SGHDT and CDR2 YYEEEE. There are 13 residues in the CDR3.

CDR3 amino acids: CASSERRVLPPVPQHF. The CDR3 region has the DNA TGTGCCAGCAGTGAACGTAGGGTGTTACCCCCAGTACCCCAGCATTTT. V and J are TRBV2 and TRBJ1-5; D ambiguous. Germline CDR1 reads SNHLY; CDR2 reads FYNNEI. V lost 2 bases and J 10 bases, leaving 21 bases between the germline ends. This CDR3 comprises 16 residues.